Sequencing of this T cell receptor (beta chain) was carried out in a study of beta chain features in type 1 diabetes. Regarding the study as a whole: Relative to healthy donors, patients appeared to have naive, central memory and Treg TCRB repertoires that were more similar. In patients and controls equally, PCR might favor templates that are shorter. Among all four CD4+ subsets, Type 1 diabetes patients had TCRB CDR3s that were moderately but significantly shorter. In cDNA sequencing, cells with high TCR expression could be over-represented.

Worth noting for this clone: What it binds is not known. One end of the junction fails to match germline, which may point to a read error.

The V gene's germline CDR1 is SGHNT and CDR2 YYREEE (reference sequence). This CDR3 comprises 16 residues. Expressed TCRB transcripts were sequenced because the isolated RNA had all been reverse transcribed beforehand. Produced via immunoSEQ multiplex PCR; TCRdb's table is partial and in-frame only. Of almost 350,000 clones in the sample, approximately 8.2% are singletons; the top ten hold approximately 0.47%. The sequenced sample was central memory CD4+ T cells from blood. This sequence joins TRBV5-4 and TRBJ2-3; D is possibly TRBD1 or TRBD2 (5 bases each). This clonotype originated in a young woman in good health. CDR3: CASSLAGTNLRVTQVF. CDR3 nucleotides: TGTGCCAGCAGCTTGGCCGGGACCAACCTACGTGTTACGCAGGTTTTT.